Shown below are 27 T cell receptor beta chains from a single sample sequenced in a study of blood T cell repertoires in COVID-19. The assay was immunoSEQ multiplex PCR, and TCRdb's table has in-frame clones only and misses some. The sample has around 93,000 clones, around nine tenths seen once. Sequencing was performed on peripheral blood. The receptors come from a human donor in a cohort sampled during active COVID-19.

The chain combines TRBV27 with TRBJ2-2; TRBD1 is a possible D gene (6 bases). Per the germline V gene, CDR1 is MNHEY and CDR2 is SMNVEV (reference sequence). V was pared by 3 bases and J by 6 bases, with 14 bases between. The length of the CDR3 is 15 residues. DNA of the CDR3: TGTGCCAGCAGTTTTCTCCCACAGGGTTCCGGGGAGCTGTTTTTT. Protein product: CASSFLPQGSGELFF.

This chain links TRBV28 with TRBJ2-1; 7 bases map to TRBD2. The length of the CDR3 is 17 residues. The germline V gene has CDR1 MDHEN and CDR2 SYDVKM. With 4 bases clipped from V and 0 bases from J, the junction kept 9 bases outside the gene matches. In nucleotides, the CDR3 is TGTGCCAGCAGTTCCTTATTAGCGGGTTACTCCTACAATGAGCAGTTCTTC. Residues: CASSSLLAGYSYNEQFF.

A single count supports this clone. The V gene is TRBV6-5, the J gene TRBJ2-5; 7 bases align to TRBD2. Per germline, CDR1 MNHEY and CDR2 SVGAGI. The CDR3 totals 15 residues. V lost 6 bases, J lost 2 bases, and 9 bases stayed unmatched. CDR3 amino acids: CASSLWRETQETQYF. The CDR3 DNA is TGTGCCAGCAGCCTATGGCGGGAGACACAAGAGACCCAGTACTTC.

The rearrangement joins TRBV5-4 to TRBJ2-7; the match to TRBD1 covers 7 bases. The ends lost 0 bases at V and 6 bases at J; junction bases unmatched: 9. This CDR3 comprises 15 residues. Per the germline V gene, CDR1 is SGHNT and CDR2 is YYREEE (reference sequence). The CDR3 is CASSLAVTGSTEQYF. CDR3 coding DNA: TGTGCCAGCAGCTTGGCTGTGACAGGGTCCACCGAGCAGTACTTC.

The rearrangement uses TRBV5-4 and TRBJ1-1; 8 nucleotides match TRBD1. This CDR3 has 14 residues. V gave up 3 bases and J gave up 2 bases; unmatched junction bases: 3. Germline values: CDR1 SGHNT, CDR2 YYREEE (reference sequence). The DNA for the CDR3 is TGTGCCAGCAGCTGGACAGGGTCCAACACTGAAGCTTTCTTT. Translated: CASSWTGSNTEAFF.

The V call is TRBV30, the J call TRBJ2-5; 10 bases fit TRBD2. After removal of 0 bases from V and 3 bases from J, the junction contained 7 bases not matched to a gene. Germline loops: CDR1 GTSNPN, CDR2 SVGIG (reference sequence). The CDR3 is 16 amino acids. The CDR3 DNA is TGTGCCTGGAGTGTACTAGCGGGGTTGCGGGAAGAGACCCAGTACTTC. Its translation: CAWSVLAGLREETQYF.

The chain couples TRBV10-3 to TRBJ2-7; no clear D gene. V was clipped by 5 bases and J by 6 bases, with 11 bases between them. There are 12 residues in the CDR3. Germline assignment: CDR1 ENHRY and CDR2 SYGVKD. The CDR3 DNA sequence: TGTGCCATCAGTTCCCTATACGCCGAGCAGTACTTC. Its translation is CAISSLYAEQYF.

The sample holds one count of this clone. V usage is TRBV28 and J usage is TRBJ1-2, with 8 bases matching TRBD1. V shed 4 bases, J shed 7 bases, and the junction held 11 bases outside the gene matches. Germline CDR1 and CDR2: MDHEN and SYDVKM. The CDR3 covers 15 residues. The CDR3 DNA sequence: TGTGCCAGCAGTTCCCCAGGGGGCGCCGAGGTTGGCTACACCTTC. It translates to CASSSPGGAEVGYTF.

The V and J genes are TRBV19 and TRBJ1-3; 7 bases match TRBD1. Germline values: CDR1 LNHDA, CDR2 SQIVND (reference sequence). The CDR3 extends over 14 amino acids. V lost 5 bases, J lost 2 bases, and 3 bases stayed unmatched. The CDR3 here is CASSDRVAGNTIYF. In nucleotides, the CDR3 is TGTGCCAGTAGTGACAGGGTGGCTGGAAACACCATATATTTT.

The J gene is TRBJ1-3, the V gene TRBV3-1 (or the pseudogene TRBV3-2), with TRBD1 matching over 7 bases. The CDR3 covers 14 residues. Germline-derived CDR1 and CDR2 are LGHDT and YNNKEL (reference sequence). The V gene end was trimmed by 2 bases and the J gene end by 4 bases; junction bases not matched to a gene: 2. The CDR3 is CASSQQGQGNTIYF. Written as DNA, the CDR3 is TGTGCCAGCAGCCAACAGGGACAGGGAAACACCATATATTTT.

This chain links TRBV28 with TRBJ1-5; TRBD1 is a possible D gene (6 bases). Germline CDR1 is MDHEN and CDR2 is SYDVKM. The CDR3 covers 16 residues. The germline V and J ends were trimmed by 5 bases and 5 bases, with 19 bases remaining between them. The CDR3 loop is CASSPPRQVGYQPQHF. CDR3 sequence (DNA): TGTGCCAGCAGTCCCCCCCGACAGGTGGGGTATCAGCCCCAGCATTTT.

This clone has only a few counts. The chain is built from TRBV7-9 and TRBJ1-5; 8 nucleotides agree with TRBD1. V trimming: 2 bases; J trimming: 1 base; junction bases outside the gene matches: 1. The CDR3 is 15 amino acids. Germline CDR1 is SEHNR and CDR2 is FQNEAQ (reference sequence). The CDR3 sequence: CASSLQGASNQPQHF. The CDR3 nucleotides read TGTGCCAGCAGCTTACAGGGGGCAAGCAATCAGCCCCAGCATTTT.

The chain recombines TRBV24-1 with TRBJ2-1; 14 bases are a match to TRBD2. The trim removed 7 bases at V and 9 bases at J, leaving 4 bases unmatched. The CDR3 runs to 14 residues. Germline CDR1 and CDR2: KGHDR and SFDVKD. The CDR3 loop reads CATRGLAGGGEQFF. Written as DNA, the CDR3 is TGTGCCACCAGAGGACTAGCGGGAGGCGGTGAGCAGTTCTTC.

This clone was detected a few times. The rearrangement uses TRBV7-9 and TRBJ2-7, with a possible D match to TRBD2 (6 bases). The V gene lost 2 bases and the J gene lost 7 bases, with 9 bases spanning the gap. The CDR3 has 12 residues. Germline V lookup: CDR1 SEHNR, CDR2 FQNEAQ (reference sequence). Here the CDR3 reads CASSLPGGEQYF. The CDR3 DNA reads as TGTGCCAGCAGCTTACCCGGAGGGGAGCAGTACTTC.

The chain carries TRBV29-1 and TRBJ1-1, with TRBD1 matching over 8 bases. The CDR3 runs 12 residues. CDR1 is SQVTM, CDR2 ANQGSEA, per germline. V was clipped by 7 bases and J by 0 bases; unmatched bases: 1. The CDR3: CSGGQVNTEAFF. The CDR3 nucleotides read TGCAGCGGGGGACAGGTGAACACTGAAGCTTTCTTT.

The genes are TRBV6-2 or TRBV6-3 and TRBJ2-1; 11 bases line up with TRBD2. Trimming at V came to 6 bases and at J to 0 bases, leaving 10 bases not matched to a gene. The germline gives CDR1 MNHEY, CDR2 SVGEGT. The CDR3 totals 18 residues. The chain's CDR3 is CASSPRLAGWSSYNEQFF. The CDR3 bases are TGTGCCAGCAGCCCCAGACTAGCGGGATGGAGCTCCTACAATGAGCAGTTCTTC.

This chain links TRBV3-1 (or the pseudogene TRBV3-2) with TRBJ2-3; 10 nucleotides match TRBD1. This CDR3 is built from 15 residues. The V segment lost 7 bases and the J segment 1 base; nucleotides outside the gene matches: 5. The germline V gene has CDR1 LGHDT and CDR2 YNNKEL (reference sequence). This CDR3 reads CASTPGQGCTDTQYF. The CDR3 bases are TGTGCCAGCACCCCGGGACAGGGGTGCACAGATACGCAGTATTTT.

In DNA form, the CDR3 reads TGTGCCGCAACGGGCAGGGGCGATGGCTACACCTTC. Residues: CAATGRGDGYTF. The V call is TRBV5-6, the J call TRBJ1-2; tentative D call: TRBD1 (6 bases). This CDR3 comprises 12 residues. Trimming removed 10 bases at V and 6 bases at J, with 16 bases between. Germline loops: CDR1 SGHDT, CDR2 YYEEEE.

The chain recombines TRBV6-5 with TRBJ2-3, with D possibly matching TRBD2 (6 bases). The CDR3 runs to 15 residues. Germline CDR1 reads MNHEY; CDR2 reads SVGAGI. V dropped 8 bases and J dropped 4 bases, with 19 bases sitting between them. The CDR3 loop reads CASQRSTGGADTQYF. CDR3 in DNA: TGTGCCAGCCAGCGATCGACCGGAGGGGCAGATACGCAGTATTTT.

V gene TRBV18 combines with J gene TRBJ2-4, with D possibly being TRBD1 (6 bases). The CDR3 runs 14 residues. The ends were cut back, 3 bases at V and 4 bases at J, with 10 bases in the middle. Germline values: CDR1 KGHSH, CDR2 LQKENI. The CDR3 here is CASSPPGHKNIQYF. The CDR3 DNA is TGTGCCAGCTCACCGCCGGGACATAAAAACATTCAGTACTTC.

DNA of the CDR3: TGTGCCAGCAGCTTAGGCAGGGTTGGAGATACGCAGTATTTT. Residues: CASSLGRVGDTQYF. The chain uses TRBV7-9 and TRBJ2-3, with D perhaps TRBD1 (5 bases). The CDR3 is 14 residues long. Germline values: CDR1 SEHNR, CDR2 FQNEAQ (reference sequence). The V end lost 1 base, the J end lost 5 bases, and 10 bases lay between the germline ends.

This clone was counted once. The rearrangement joins TRBV9 to TRBJ2-5; 7 nucleotides line up with TRBD2. CDR1 and CDR2 (germline): SGDLS, YYNGEE. This CDR3 region has 14 residues. Trimming cost V 4 bases and J 2 bases; bases outside gene matches: 5. Here the CDR3 reads CASSSGLTQETQYF. The CDR3 DNA is TGTGCCAGCAGCTCGGGACTAACACAAGAGACCCAGTACTTC. The variable domain in full, completed from reference TRBV9 and TRBJ2-5, reads DSGVTQTPKHLITATGQRVTLRCSPRSGDLSVYWYQQSLDQGLQFLIQYYNGEERAKGNILERFSAQQFPDLHSELNLSSLELGDSALYFCASSSGLTQETQYFGPGTRLLVL.

This rearrangement joins TRBV11-2 to TRBJ2-1; D not certain. CDR3 length: 15 amino acids. Trimming took off 1 base at V and 7 bases at J, with 14 bases between the two ends. Germline assignment: CDR1 SGHAT and CDR2 FQNNGV. The CDR3 loop reads CASSLVLAVRNEQFF. CDR3 in DNA: TGTGCCAGCAGCTTAGTTCTCGCGGTGAGGAATGAGCAGTTCTTC.

The rearrangement joins TRBV6-2 or TRBV6-3 to TRBJ1-5; no clear D gene. This CDR3 spans 15 amino acids. The germline CDR1 and CDR2 sequences are MNHEY and SVGEGT. V shed 6 bases and J shed 2 bases, with 14 bases lying between them. The DNA for the CDR3 is TGTGCCAGCAGCCTCGGCGGGATTCGCAATCAGCCCCAGCATTTT. It codes for CASSLGGIRNQPQHF.

This clone was detected only a few times. The chain joins TRBV5-1 to TRBJ2-6; D is perhaps TRBD2 (5 bases). There are 16 residues in the CDR3. Germline V gene data show CDR1 as SGHRS and CDR2 as YFSETQ. V lost 4 bases and J lost 0, with 11 bases in between. The CDR3 nucleotides read TGCGCCAGCAGCGAGGGCCGGACCTCTGGGGCCAACGTCCTGACTTTC. This gives the protein CASSEGRTSGANVLTF. The full variable domain, in which reference TRBV5-1 and TRBJ2-6 provide the parts outside the CDR3, is KAGVTQTPRYLIKTRGQQVTLSCSPISGHRSVSWYQQTPGQGLQFLFEYFSETQRNKGNFPGRFSGRQFSNSRSEMNVSTLELGDSALYLCASSEGRTSGANVLTFGAGSRLTVL.

This clone appeared a few times. The chain joins TRBV2 to TRBJ2-1; 10 bases align to TRBD2. Trimming removed 2 bases from V and 2 bases from J; junction bases left unmatched: 9. The CDR3 is 18 residues long. Germline V gene lookup returns CDR1 SNHLY and CDR2 FYNNEI. CDR3 DNA: TGTGCCAGCAGTGAAATCCTGCTAGCGGGGGTCCCCTACAATGAGCAGTTCTTC. As protein: CASSEILLAGVPYNEQFF.

V is TRBV7-9 and J is TRBJ2-5; possibly TRBD2 for D (7 bases). V was pared by 5 bases and J by 4 bases, with 11 bases between. The CDR3 is 13 amino acids. The V gene's germline CDR1 is SEHNR and CDR2 FQNEAQ (reference sequence). Written as DNA, the CDR3 is TGTGCCAGCAGCCCCGGGGGGCGAGAGACCCAGTACTTC. Protein sequence: CASSPGGRETQYF.